A selection of T cell receptor beta chains follows, all from one sample in a study of persistence of HIV-infected CD4 T cells. Measured with immunoSEQ multiplex PCR; TCRdb has only the in-frame clones, and not every one. The data hold about 36,000 clones, with about 85% observed a single time. These receptors have no known antigen. Sample: cultured CD4+ T cells from PBMCs, taken from a patient who received antiretroviral therapy. The receptors shown here come from an adult with HIV. The donor label of this sample is uncertain. CDR3s include the opening cysteine and the closing phenylalanine or tryptophan. D genes are given only for firm matches. Only part of the rows carry a size: once, few, many, or a class if the clone is expanded.

J gene: TRBJ2-3; D gene: .; clone size: .; V gene: TRBV10-3; CDR3 protein: CATAGTDTQYF; CDR3 DNA: TGTGCCACCGCCGGGACAGATACGCAGTATTTT
J gene: TRBJ1-3; D gene: TRBD1; clone size: .; V gene: TRBV27; CDR3 protein: CASRRQGISGNTIYF; CDR3 DNA: TGTGCCAGCCGAAGACAGGGGATCTCTGGAAACACCATATATTTT
J gene: TRBJ1-1; D gene: TRBD1; clone size: .; V gene: TRBV18; CDR3 protein: CASSRQGMNTEAFF; CDR3 DNA: TGTGCCAGCTCACGACAGGGGATGAACACTGAAGCTTTCTTT
J gene: TRBJ1-6; D gene: .; clone size: .; V gene: TRBV2; CDR3 protein: CATLTFNNSPLHF; CDR3 DNA: TGTGCCACTCTGACATTCAATAATTCACCCCTCCACTTT
J gene: TRBJ1-6; D gene: .; clone size: few; V gene: TRBV5-5; CDR3 protein: CASSLELSGSSYNSPLHF; CDR3 DNA: TGTGCCAGCAGCTTGGAATTGTCTGGGAGCTCCTATAATTCACCCCTCCACTTT
J gene: TRBJ2-3; D gene: .; clone size: once; V gene: TRBV2; CDR3 protein: CASSGTLTYGTDTQYF; CDR3 DNA: TGTGCCAGCAGCGGGACTCTAACCTACGGCACAGATACGCAGTATTTT
J gene: TRBJ1-6; D gene: .; clone size: few; V gene: TRBV7-9; CDR3 protein: CASSLSLGSPLHF; CDR3 DNA: TGTGCCAGCAGCTTATCTCTGGGTTCACCCCTCCACTTT
J gene: TRBJ2-3; D gene: TRBD2; clone size: .; V gene: TRBV6-5; CDR3 protein: CASSYTGGGYTDTQYF; CDR3 DNA: TGTGCCAGCAGTTACACCGGGGGGGGTTACACAGATACGCAGTATTTT
J gene: TRBJ1-3; D gene: .; clone size: .; V gene: TRBV2; CDR3 protein: CASSKGGQNPGNTIYF; CDR3 DNA: TGTGCCAGCAGCAAAGGGGGGCAAAACCCTGGAAACACCATATATTTT
J gene: TRBJ1-1; D gene: .; clone size: .; V gene: TRBV6-5; CDR3 protein: CASSPSIGTKAFF; CDR3 DNA: TGTGCCAGCAGTCCAAGCATAGGGACCAAAGCTTTCTTT
J gene: TRBJ2-2; D gene: TRBD2; clone size: once; V gene: TRBV2; CDR3 protein: CASSSTSVNGELFF; CDR3 DNA: TGTGCCAGCAGTAGTACTAGCGTTAACGGGGAGCTGTTTTTT
J gene: TRBJ1-4; D gene: .; clone size: .; V gene: TRBV18; CDR3 protein: CASSQGTTNEKLFF; CDR3 DNA: TGTGCCAGCTCACAGGGCACAACTAATGAAAAACTGTTTTTT
J gene: TRBJ1-1; D gene: .; clone size: .; V gene: TRBV3-1/TRBV3-2; CDR3 protein: CASSQEVGREAFF; CDR3 DNA: TGTGCCAGCAGCCAAGAAGTCGGGAGAGAGGCTTTCTTT
J gene: TRBJ1-5; D gene: .; clone size: .; V gene: TRBV2; CDR3 protein: CASSNGNWNQPQHF; CDR3 DNA: TGTGCCAGCAGTAACGGGAATTGGAATCAGCCCCAGCATTTT
J gene: TRBJ1-6; D gene: .; clone size: .; V gene: TRBV5-1; CDR3 protein: CASRPVGPLGSYNSPLHF; CDR3 DNA: TGCGCCAGCCGCCCTGTGGGGCCCCTGGGATCCTATAATTCACCCCTCCACTTT
J gene: TRBJ2-7; D gene: .; clone size: .; V gene: TRBV5-8; CDR3 protein: CASSGLKSPSDEQYF; CDR3 DNA: TGTGCCAGCAGCGGACTCAAGTCCCCCTCGGACGAGCAGTACTTC
J gene: TRBJ2-3; D gene: TRBD1; clone size: .; V gene: TRBV10-3; CDR3 protein: CAISDRDRVYF; CDR3 DNA: TGTGCCATCAGCGACCGGGACAGGGTGTATTTT
J gene: TRBJ2-1; D gene: .; clone size: .; V gene: TRBV12-3/TRBV12-4; CDR3 protein: CASTGKEGNEQFF; CDR3 DNA: TGTGCCAGCACCGGAAAAGAGGGGAACGAGCAGTTCTTC
J gene: TRBJ1-5; D gene: .; clone size: .; V gene: TRBV27; CDR3 protein: CASSPRTASNQPQHF; CDR3 DNA: TGTGCCAGCAGTCCTCGGACAGCTAGCAATCAGCCCCAGCATTTT
J gene: TRBJ2-2; D gene: TRBD2; clone size: .; V gene: TRBV10-3; CDR3 protein: CAISGTSGGAIESGELFF; CDR3 DNA: TGTGCCATCAGTGGAACTAGCGGGGGGGCCATTGAGTCCGGGGAGCTGTTTTTT
J gene: TRBJ2-3; D gene: .; clone size: .; V gene: TRBV28; CDR3 protein: CASSGRLGMIDTQYF; CDR3 DNA: TGTGCCAGCAGTGGTCGACTAGGGATGATAGATACGCAGTATTTT
J gene: TRBJ1-2; D gene: .; clone size: .; V gene: TRBV12-3/TRBV12-4; CDR3 protein: CASSLGVFGGYTF; CDR3 DNA: TGTGCCAGCAGTTTAGGCGTATTTGGTGGCTACACCTTC
J gene: TRBJ1-4; D gene: TRBD1; clone size: .; V gene: TRBV6-1; CDR3 protein: CASSDGTGREKLFF; CDR3 DNA: TGTGCCAGCAGTGACGGGACAGGGCGGGAAAAACTGTTTTTT
J gene: TRBJ2-7; D gene: .; clone size: .; V gene: TRBV7-3; CDR3 protein: CASSLTEGRSRGYEQYF; CDR3 DNA: TGTGCCAGCAGCTTAACTGAGGGGCGGTCCCGAGGCTACGAGCAGTACTTC
J gene: TRBJ2-2; D gene: .; clone size: .; V gene: TRBV27; CDR3 protein: CASRASVANTGELFF; CDR3 DNA: TGTGCCAGCAGAGCTAGCGTCGCGAACACCGGGGAGCTGTTTTTT
J gene: TRBJ2-2; D gene: .; clone size: .; V gene: TRBV9; CDR3 protein: CASSAGAAGELFF; CDR3 DNA: TGTGCCAGCAGTGCCGGAGCAGCCGGGGAGCTGTTTTTT
J gene: TRBJ2-7; D gene: .; clone size: few; V gene: TRBV27; CDR3 protein: CASSFWGEQYF; CDR3 DNA: TGTGCCAGCAGTTTTTGGGGCGAGCAGTACTTC
J gene: TRBJ2-1; D gene: TRBD1; clone size: .; V gene: TRBV24-1; CDR3 protein: CATSDSTGGIAYNEQFF; CDR3 DNA: TGTGCCACCAGTGATTCGACAGGGGGCATCGCCTACAATGAGCAGTTCTTC
J gene: TRBJ1-1; D gene: .; clone size: .; V gene: TRBV7-9; CDR3 protein: CASSLVDTEAFF; CDR3 DNA: TGTGCCAGCAGCTTAGTGGACACTGAAGCTTTCTTT
J gene: TRBJ2-3; D gene: TRBD2; clone size: .; V gene: TRBV9; CDR3 protein: CASSVAGGQGDTQYF; CDR3 DNA: TGTGCCAGCAGCGTAGCGGGGGGGCAGGGAGATACGCAGTATTTT
J gene: TRBJ2-3; D gene: .; clone size: .; V gene: TRBV6-6; CDR3 protein: CASREQGRTITDTQYF; CDR3 DNA: TGTGCCAGCAGGGAGCAAGGACGGACTATCACAGATACGCAGTATTTT
J gene: TRBJ2-7; D gene: .; clone size: .; V gene: TRBV10-3; CDR3 protein: CAISADRAGNEQYF; CDR3 DNA: TGTGCCATCAGTGCCGACCGTGCGGGGAACGAGCAGTACTTC
J gene: TRBJ2-3; D gene: .; clone size: .; V gene: TRBV10-1; CDR3 protein: CASSDPGTQDTQYF; CDR3 DNA: TGCGCCAGCAGTGACCCCGGGACTCAAGATACGCAGTATTTT
J gene: TRBJ1-5; D gene: .; clone size: few; V gene: TRBV5-4; CDR3 protein: CASSTDRDNQPQHF; CDR3 DNA: TGTGCCAGCAGCACCGACAGAGACAATCAGCCCCAGCATTTT
J gene: TRBJ1-4; D gene: TRBD1; clone size: .; V gene: TRBV19; CDR3 protein: CASSNDRATNEKLFF; CDR3 DNA: TGTGCCAGTAGTAACGACAGGGCAACTAATGAAAAACTGTTTTTT
J gene: TRBJ2-3; D gene: TRBD2; clone size: .; V gene: TRBV7-3; CDR3 protein: CASSPGSSGDDTQYF; CDR3 DNA: TGTGCCAGCAGCCCCGGGAGTAGCGGGGATGATACGCAGTATTTT